The 9 T cell receptor beta chains below were found in one sample sequenced in a study of OX40 agonist ivuxolimab in advanced cancers. TCRdb keeps only in-frame clones here, not all; method: immunoSEQ multiplex PCR. The sample contains approximately 40,000 clones, roughly 88% of which appear only once. Sequencing used CD4+ or CD8+ T cells sorted from blood, obtained in a trial of the OX40 agonist ivuxolimab. Receptors were obtained from an adult with an advanced solid tumor such as melanoma, head and neck, liver or kidney cancer.

This clone was picked up one time. The chain employs TRBV5-1 and TRBJ2-3; 9 bases are a match to TRBD2. There are 15 residues in the CDR3. The germline CDR1 and CDR2 sequences are SGHRS and YFSETQ. J gave up 3 bases and V 4 bases, and 6 bases lay outside the gene matches. The CDR3 here is CASSLGLARTDTQYF. The DNA of the CDR3 is TGCGCCAGCAGCCTCGGACTAGCGAGGACAGATACGCAGTATTTT. The variable domain in full, completed from reference TRBV5-1 and TRBJ2-3, reads KAGVTQTPRYLIKTRGQQVTLSCSPISGHRSVSWYQQTPGQGLQFLFEYFSETQRNKGNFPGRFSGRQFSNSRSEMNVSTLELGDSALYLCASSLGLARTDTQYFGPGTRLTVL.

The J gene is TRBJ2-5, the V gene TRBV6-5, with TRBD1 matching over 7 bases. The CDR3 covers 13 residues. CDR1 and CDR2 (germline): MNHEY, SVGAGI. After removal of 8 bases from V and 3 bases from J, the junction contained 6 bases not matched to a gene. The CDR3 loop reads CASQTQGEETQYF. Here the CDR3 DNA reads TGTGCCAGCCAGACTCAGGGGGAAGAGACCCAGTACTTC.

This chain connects TRBV11-3 to TRBJ2-7; D perhaps matches TRBD2 (6 bases). Trimming pared 2 bases from V and 7 bases from J, leaving 24 bases between. The CDR3 extends over 17 amino acids. Germline V CDR1 and CDR2: SGHNT, YENEEA. The CDR3 here is CASSLRLGTFRKREQYF. CDR3 sequence (DNA): TGTGCCAGCAGCTTACGTCTCGGGACTTTCCGAAAGAGGGAGCAGTACTTC.

CDR3 sequence (DNA): TGTGCCAGCAGCTTAGCGGCAGGGCTGGCAAAAGAGACCCAGTACTTC. Encoded protein: CASSLAAGLAKETQYF. The gene calls are TRBV11-2 and TRBJ2-5; D might be TRBD1 (5 bases). This CDR3 has 16 residues. From germline, CDR1 is SGHAT and CDR2 FQNNGV. Trimming pared 1 base from V and 3 bases from J, leaving 15 bases between.

The chain has TRBV7-3 and TRBJ2-7; D not certain. This CDR3 is built from 13 residues. With 5 bases removed from V and 8 bases from J, the gap between germline ends came to 16 bases. Per the germline V gene, CDR1 is SGHTA and CDR2 is FQGTGA. In DNA, the CDR3 is TGTGCCAGCAGCCCCCCGACGTGGGCGCAGCAGTACTTC. It translates to CASSPPTWAQQYF.

The rearrangement uses TRBV27 and TRBJ1-2; D may be TRBD1 (5 bases). V was pared by 2 bases and J by 4 bases, with 14 bases between. Germline CDR1 and CDR2: MNHEY and SMNVEV (reference sequence). This CDR3 is 15 amino acids long. Written as DNA, the CDR3 is TGTGCCAGCAGTTTAATGGGGACCCTTAGCTATGGCTACACCTTC. Its protein is CASSLMGTLSYGYTF.

The chain couples TRBV7-2 to TRBJ1-4; D is ambiguous. With 6 bases removed from V and 3 bases from J, the gap between germline ends came to 14 bases. Germline V gene lookup returns CDR1 SGHTA and CDR2 FQGNSA. The CDR3 has 15 residues. DNA of the CDR3: TGTGCCAGCAGTCAAGGCGCCCAGCCTAATGAAAAACTGTTTTTT. The encoded protein is CASSQGAQPNEKLFF.

This clone was observed a handful of times. The gene calls are TRBV9 and TRBJ2-7; 8 nucleotides agree with TRBD1. The V and J ends lost 3 bases and 6 bases, in that order; junction bases with no gene match: 2. Germline CDR1 and CDR2: SGDLS and YYNGEE. The CDR3 is 12 residues long. In DNA, the CDR3 is TGTGCCAGCAGCGCCACAGGGGGCGAGCAGTACTTC. Translating gives CASSATGGEQYF.

This sequence joins TRBV6-1 and TRBJ2-7, with 10 bases aligning to TRBD2. Per the germline V gene, CDR1 is MNHNS and CDR2 is SASEGT. The CDR3 loop spans 22 amino acids. The V segment lost 1 base and the J segment 0 bases; nucleotides outside the gene matches: 21. CDR3 sequence: CASSEGLARIRTSGKSSYEQYF. The CDR3 coding sequence is TGTGCCAGCAGTGAAGGGTTAGCTAGAATCAGGACTAGCGGTAAGAGCTCCTACGAGCAGTACTTC.